Presented here are 30 T cell receptor beta chains from one specimen sequenced in a study of blood T cell repertoires in COVID-19. TCRdb's copy holds only in-frame clones and misses some; the assay was immunoSEQ multiplex PCR. The sample shows 190,000 or so clones, about 87% of them seen only once. Material: PBMCs or T cells enriched from blood (not recorded which). The origin of the receptors is a man aged 25 to 40 who had recovered from COVID-19.

The chain links TRBV30 to TRBJ1-5; 9 bases are shared with TRBD1. Germline V lookup: CDR1 GTSNPN, CDR2 SVGIG (reference sequence). The CDR3 covers 13 residues. V was pared by 1 base and J by 5 bases, with 0 bases of the junction left unmatched. The CDR3 loop reads CAWSGDRDQPQHF. The CDR3 DNA reads as TGTGCCTGGAGTGGGGACAGGGATCAGCCCCAGCATTTT.

The chain is built from TRBV7-9 and TRBJ2-1, with 12 bases lining up with TRBD2. The CDR3 is made up of 16 amino acids. J lost 9 bases, V lost 5 bases, and 11 bases had no gene match. In germline, CDR1 is SEHNR, CDR2 FQNEAQ (reference sequence). The CDR3 region has the DNA TGTGCCAGCAGCCGATCTTCTAGCGGGAGGGCCCCTGAGCAGTTCTTC. Amino acid sequence: CASSRSSSGRAPEQFF. The entire variable domain, with the rest obtained from reference TRBV7-9 and TRBJ2-1, is as follows: DTGVSQNPRHKITKRGQNVTFRCDPISEHNRLYWYRQTLGQGPEFLTYFQNEAQLEKSRLLSDRFSAERPKGSFSTLEIQRTEQGDSAMYLCASSRSSSGRAPEQFFGPGTRLTVL.

The J gene is TRBJ2-7, the V gene TRBV18, with 7 bases identical to TRBD2. With V trimmed by 3 bases and J by 1 base, 3 bases remained unmatched. Per the germline V gene, CDR1 is KGHSH and CDR2 is LQKENI. This CDR3 spans 14 amino acids. CDR3 loop: CASSPPGRSYEQYF. Here the CDR3 DNA reads TGTGCCAGCTCACCCCCCGGGAGGTCCTACGAGCAGTACTTC.

The rearrangement joins TRBV5-6 to TRBJ2-2, with 8 bases identical to TRBD1. CDR1 SGHDT and CDR2 YYEEEE come from the germline V gene. This CDR3 is built from 16 residues. Trimming at V came to 3 bases and at J to 4 bases, leaving 8 bases not matched to a gene. CDR3 residues: CASSWLVRGRTGELFF. DNA for the CDR3: TGTGCCAGCAGCTGGTTGGTCAGGGGGCGCACCGGGGAGCTGTTTTTT.

The J gene is TRBJ2-1, the V gene TRBV5-1, with a tentative D call TRBD2 (6 bases). The CDR3 loop spans 14 amino acids. Per germline, CDR1 SGHRS and CDR2 YFSETQ. V gave up 0 bases and J gave up 7 bases, with 11 bases separating them. CDR3 sequence (DNA): TGCGCCAGCAGCTTGGGGAGGGCCAGGAATGAGCAGTTCTTC. It specifies CASSLGRARNEQFF.

The gene calls are TRBV4-1 and TRBJ2-7, with TRBD2 matching over 7 bases. Germline-derived CDR1 and CDR2 are MGHRA and YSYEKL. The length of the CDR3 is 13 residues. Losses at the gene ends were 5 bases for V and 5 bases for J; bases not matched to a gene: 6. The CDR3 reads CASSGRGRDEQYF. In DNA form, the CDR3 reads TGCGCCAGCAGCGGGAGGGGCCGGGACGAGCAGTACTTC.

This sequence joins TRBV7-8 and TRBJ2-3, with 10 bases identical to TRBD2. V was clipped by 4 bases and J by 3 bases; unmatched bases: 7. From germline, CDR1 is SGHVS and CDR2 FQNEAQ. The CDR3 extends over 16 amino acids. The CDR3 region has the DNA TGTGCCAGCAGCTCTTTCGGGACTAGCGATACAGATACGCAGTATTTT. Encoded protein: CASSSFGTSDTDTQYF. Together with reference TRBV7-8 and TRBJ2-3, the CDR3 gives the full variable domain: GAGVSQSPRYKVAKRGQDVALRCDPISGHVSLFWYQQALGQGPEFLTYFQNEAQLDKSGLPSDRFFAERPEGSVSTLKIQRTQQEDSAVYLCASSSFGTSDTDTQYFGPGTRLTVL.

This clone was seen only once. The chain couples TRBV7-2 to TRBJ2-3; 13 bases agree with TRBD2. V was pared by 5 bases and J by 7 bases, with 12 bases of the junction left unmatched. The germline V gene has CDR1 SGHTA and CDR2 FQGNSA. The length of the CDR3 is 17 residues. The CDR3 reads CASSPGLAGALGNTQYF. In DNA form, the CDR3 reads TGTGCCAGCAGCCCCGGACTAGCGGGGGCTCTGGGAAATACGCAGTATTTT.

This rearrangement joins TRBV25-1 to TRBJ2-2, with unresolved D. Deletions cut 4 bases from V and 0 bases from J, with 6 bases between. CDR3 size: 14 residues. CDR1 and CDR2 (germline): MGHDK, SYGVNS. CDR3 residues: CASSGSTNTGELFF. The CDR3 DNA reads as TGTGCCAGCAGTGGTAGCACGAACACCGGGGAGCTGTTTTTT.

This clone was detected once. The rearrangement uses TRBV29-1 and TRBJ1-2; weak D call: TRBD1 (5 bases). The CDR3 contains 15 residues. The germline CDR1 and CDR2 sequences are SQVTM and ANQGSEA. V gave up 2 bases and J gave up 3 bases, with 16 bases separating them. The CDR3 DNA reads as TGCAGCGTTGAAAGTGGAGACAGAGGAGACTATGGCTACACCTTC. As protein: CSVESGDRGDYGYTF. Combining the CDR3 with reference TRBV29-1 and TRBJ1-2 gives the whole variable domain SAVISQKPSRDICQRGTSLTIQCQVDSQVTMMFWYRQQPGQSLTLIATANQGSEATYESGFVIDKFPISRPNLTFSTLTVSNMSPEDSSIYLCSVESGDRGDYGYTFGSGTRLTVV.

This sequence joins TRBV6-2 or TRBV6-3 and TRBJ2-6; 7 bases line up with TRBD1. The CDR3 covers 19 residues. Germline lookup yields CDR1 MNHEY and CDR2 SVGEGT. The ends lost 2 bases at V and 0 bases at J; junction bases unmatched: 10. CDR3 nucleotide sequence: TGTGCCAGCAGTTACCCCACCGGGACAGCCTTCTCTGGGGCCAACGTCCTGACTTTC. Protein sequence: CASSYPTGTAFSGANVLTF.

J is TRBJ2-3 and V is TRBV5-4, with TRBD2 matching over 14 bases. The CDR3 is 16 amino acids. Germline-derived CDR1 and CDR2 are SGHNT and YYREEE (reference sequence). J gave up 4 bases and V 4 bases, and 5 bases lay outside the gene matches. The CDR3 reads CASSPAGLAGADTQYF. Written as DNA, the CDR3 is TGTGCCAGCAGCCCGGCGGGACTAGCGGGAGCAGATACGCAGTATTTT. The whole variable domain, remainder taken from reference TRBV5-4 and TRBJ2-3, is ETGVTQSPTHLIKTRGQQVTLRCSSQSGHNTVSWYQQALGQGPQFIFQYYREEENGRGNFPPRFSGLQFPNYSSELNVNALELDDSALYLCASSPAGLAGADTQYFGPGTRLTVL.

About this clone: This same CDR3 is encoded by further DNA sequences in the sample. The rearrangement links TRBV7-9 to TRBJ2-7; D gene ambiguous. The CDR3 is made up of 11 amino acids. V lost 5 bases and J lost 4, with 6 bases in between. Germline assignment: CDR1 SEHNR and CDR2 FQNEAQ (reference sequence). This chain's CDR3 is CASSGLYEQYF. The CDR3 region has the DNA TGTGCCAGCAGCGGGCTGTACGAGCAGTACTTC.

The chain joins TRBV19 to TRBJ2-7, with 10 bases fitting TRBD2. CDR1 and CDR2 from the germline V gene are LNHDA and SQIVND (reference sequence). With V trimmed by 3 bases and J by 3 bases, 5 bases remained unmatched. The CDR3 sequence is 15 residues long. The CDR3 is CASSIRTSGLYEQYF. The DNA for the CDR3 is TGTGCCAGTAGTATTCGGACTAGCGGACTCTACGAGCAGTACTTC. The complete variable domain, with remaining parts taken from reference TRBV19 and TRBJ2-7, reads DGGITQSPKYLFRKEGQNVTLSCEQNLNHDAMYWYRQDPGQGLRLIYYSQIVNDFQKGDIAEGYSVSREKKESFPLTVTSAQKNPTAFYLCASSIRTSGLYEQYFGPGTRLTVT.

This chain uses TRBV7-8 with TRBJ2-7; 11 bases line up with TRBD2. The germline gives CDR1 SGHVS, CDR2 FQNEAQ. J lost 0 bases, V lost 5 bases, and 6 bases had no gene match. This CDR3 spans 16 amino acids. CDR3 sequence: CASSVASGGPSYEQYF. The CDR3 bases are TGTGCCAGCAGCGTCGCTAGCGGGGGGCCCTCCTACGAGCAGTACTTC. Based on the CDR3 plus reference TRBV7-8 and TRBJ2-7, the full variable domain is GAGVSQSPRYKVAKRGQDVALRCDPISGHVSLFWYQQALGQGPEFLTYFQNEAQLDKSGLPSDRFFAERPEGSVSTLKIQRTQQEDSAVYLCASSVASGGPSYEQYFGPGTRLTVT.

This clone was found once. The chain links TRBV12-3 or TRBV12-4 to TRBJ1-1, with D unclear. Trimming took 7 bases from V and 0 from J, leaving 9 bases between them. The CDR3 has 13 amino acids. Here the CDR3 reads CASTETLNTEAFF. CDR3 sequence (DNA): TGTGCCAGCACCGAGACACTGAACACTGAAGCTTTCTTT.

This sequence joins TRBV29-1 and TRBJ2-5; a possible D gene is TRBD2 (5 bases). V shed 1 base and J shed 5 bases, with 14 bases lying between them. The length of the CDR3 is 14 residues. The germline V gene encodes CDR1 SQVTM and CDR2 ANQGSEA. The CDR3 DNA reads as TGCAGCGTTGAAGGAACCAAGGGCGGGGAGACCCAGTACTTC. Residues: CSVEGTKGGETQYF.

The CDR3 loop is CASGQGVNTEAFF. The CDR3 DNA sequence: TGTGCCTCTGGACAGGGTGTGAACACTGAAGCTTTCTTT. The rearrangement links TRBV10-3 to TRBJ1-1; 8 nucleotides match TRBD1. The ends lost 11 bases at V and 0 bases at J; junction bases unmatched: 5. Germline V gives CDR1 ENHRY, CDR2 SYGVKD. This CDR3 spans 13 amino acids.

The gene calls are TRBV7-8 and TRBJ2-7, with 10 bases lining up with TRBD2. The CDR3 totals 16 residues. Germline CDR1 SGHVS, CDR2 FQNEAQ. J gave up 9 bases and V 1 base, and 12 bases lay outside the gene matches. CDR3 region: CASSLVLAGALGVQYF. The CDR3 region has the DNA TGTGCCAGCAGCTTAGTCCTAGCGGGGGCCCTTGGGGTGCAGTACTTC.

This chain joins TRBV7-6 and TRBJ2-1; D may be TRBD2 (5 bases). CDR1 is SGHVS, CDR2 FNYEAQ, per germline. V was trimmed by 6 bases and J by 9 bases, leaving 21 bases between them. The CDR3 is 15 residues long. CDR3 region: CASSRTAGRASEQFF. DNA of the CDR3: TGTGCCAGCAGTCGGACTGCTGGTAGGGCTAGTGAGCAGTTCTTC.

In its sample, this clone was seen once. The genes are TRBV30 and TRBJ1-1, with a weak D call TRBD1 (6 bases). The CDR3 is 11 residues long. Trimming left V 3 bases short and J 7 bases short, with 9 bases between. Germline CDR1 reads GTSNPN; CDR2 reads SVGIG (reference sequence). DNA for the CDR3: TGTGCCTGGAGCGGGGGGCTTGAAGCTTTCTTT. This translates into CAWSGGLEAFF.

CDR3 in DNA: TGTGCCATCAGGGAGGACAGGGGAGGTCAGCCCCAGCATTTT. Its protein product is CAIREDRGGQPQHF. The chain is built from TRBV10-3 and TRBJ1-5; 9 bases are a match to TRBD1. CDR3 length equals 14 residues. The junction had 6 bases not matched to a gene; V was cut back by 6 bases and J by 6 bases. Germline-derived CDR1 and CDR2 are ENHRY and SYGVKD.

The chain has TRBV28 and TRBJ1-5; 9 bases match TRBD1. The CDR3 covers 15 residues. The junction had 9 bases not matched to a gene; V was cut back by 6 bases and J by 6 bases. Germline CDR1 reads MDHEN; CDR2 reads SYDVKM. CDR3 residues: CASSPGDREFQPQHF. DNA of the CDR3: TGTGCCAGCAGCCCGGGGGACAGGGAATTTCAGCCCCAGCATTTT.

The DNA of the CDR3 is TGTGCCAGTAGTATACTCCGAAGGGGACAGGGTTCGGATCGAGCTTTCTTT. This sequence encodes CASSILRRGQGSDRAFF. The rearrangement uses TRBV19 and TRBJ1-1; 9 nucleotides align to TRBD1. The germline V gene encodes CDR1 LNHDA and CDR2 SQIVND (reference sequence). V was pared by 2 bases and J by 10 bases, with 17 bases of the junction left unmatched. The CDR3 has 17 residues.

The rearrangement joins TRBV30 to TRBJ1-2; D is unclear. This CDR3 has 12 amino acids. The germline V and J ends were trimmed by 2 bases and 4 bases, with 8 bases remaining between them. CDR1 is GTSNPN, CDR2 SVGIG, per germline (reference sequence). The CDR3 reads CAWSLKFYGYTF. CDR3 bases: TGTGCCTGGAGTCTAAAGTTCTATGGCTACACCTTC.

The chain carries TRBV3-1 (or the pseudogene TRBV3-2) and TRBJ1-1; weak D call: TRBD1 (6 bases). Trimming took off 2 bases at V and 1 base at J, with 11 bases between the two ends. Germline V gene lookup returns CDR1 LGHDT and CDR2 YNNKEL (reference sequence). The CDR3 contains 15 residues. The CDR3 DNA is TGTGCCAGCAGCCAACTACCGGGACAGAACACTGAAGCTTTCTTT. Translation: CASSQLPGQNTEAFF.

The J gene is TRBJ1-5, the V gene TRBV6-2 or TRBV6-3; the D gene is possibly TRBD1 (6 bases). V was shortened by 6 bases and J by 3 bases, with 12 bases between the two germline ends. Germline CDR1 is MNHEY and CDR2 is SVGEGT. The CDR3 length is 14 residues. The CDR3 sequence: CASSRGGANQPQHF. The CDR3 nucleotides are TGTGCCAGCAGCCGGGGGGGGGCCAATCAGCCCCAGCATTTT.

The chain carries TRBV12-3 or TRBV12-4 and TRBJ2-7, with D tentatively TRBD2 (6 bases). The V and J ends lost 3 bases and 4 bases respectively, with 10 bases between them. The CDR3 consists of 13 residues. This CDR3 is CASSLTRIYEQYF. The CDR3 bases are TGTGCCAGCAGTTTGACTAGAATTTACGAGCAGTACTTC.

The chain joins TRBV6-1 to TRBJ2-7; D gene ambiguous. Germline V gives CDR1 MNHNS, CDR2 SASEGT. Trimming took off 2 bases at V and 6 bases at J, with 8 bases between the two ends. The length of the CDR3 is 12 residues. Here the CDR3 DNA reads TGTGCCAGCAGTGAACCTGGCTCCGAGCAGTACTTC. It codes for CASSEPGSEQYF.

The V and J genes are TRBV9 and TRBJ2-7; D is perhaps TRBD2 (6 bases). Trimming removed 3 bases at V and 3 bases at J, with 7 bases between. Germline V gene lookup returns CDR1 SGDLS and CDR2 YYNGEE. The CDR3 runs 12 residues. In DNA, the CDR3 is TGTGCCAGCAGCGCCGGGGGCTACGAGCAGTACTTC. It specifies CASSAGGYEQYF. The variable domain in full, with the rest retrieved from reference TRBV9 and TRBJ2-7, is DSGVTQTPKHLITATGQRVTLRCSPRSGDLSVYWYQQSLDQGLQFLIQYYNGEERAKGNILERFSAQQFPDLHSELNLSSLELGDSALYFCASSAGGYEQYFGPGTRLTVT.